This TCR beta chain was observed in a study of T-cell memory formation after mild COVID-19. Looking at the study overall: TCR clustering was largely donor specific.

Germline CDR1 MNHEY, CDR2 SMNVEV (reference sequence). The trim removed 6 bases at V and 3 bases at J, leaving 4 bases unmatched. The CDR3 spans 14 residues. A few counts support this clonotype. Its cognate antigen is unknown. The study, taken as a whole, reports: Pre-infection memory already had some responding clones, implying cross-reactive memory joined. CD4/CD8 balance characterized clones contracting day 15 to 85, and CD4+ skew characterized later expanders.

5'RACE with constant-segment primers yielded barcoded, UMI-tagged TCR alpha and TCR beta cDNA libraries. Each CDR3 protein gets one entry after TCRdb re-called the 5' RACE reads with MiXCR. The data contain 400,000 to 500,000 distinct CDR3 sequences, more than 20% of them singletons. The chain recombines TRBV27 with TRBJ2-7; 11 nucleotides match TRBD2. This TCR was recovered from an adult woman who had mild COVID-19 (a few samples of this study predate the infection). Cell type and time point are not known. Sequencing used PBMCs or a T cell subset sorted from them (not recorded which). This CDR3 reads CASSQGTSGYEQYF. DNA of the CDR3: TGTGCCAGCAGCCAAGGGACTAGCGGCTACGAGCAGTACTTC.